These 30 T cell receptor beta chains came from one sample sequenced in a study of response to subunit inactivated influenza vaccine (dated 2018 in TCRdb). Library creation used RT-PCR. The reads were generated on an Illumina HiSeq 2500. TCRdb trimmed public reads at Q25 via fastp, called clones via MiXCR and kept in-frame beta chains. Each record represents a unique CDR3 protein, reported with the most common genes and DNA among its rows. The sample has more than 700,000 distinct CDR3 sequences on record, 21% of them singletons. The ten most abundant clones make up 10% to 13% of the sample. The sequencing here drew on PBMCs from blood, taken 5 days after vaccination. These receptors all come from a man in his fifties who received an inactivated influenza vaccine. Donor details come from another sample of the same person, matched by shared clones.

This clonotype was seen more than once but under ten times. CDR3 nucleotide sequence: TGTGCCAGCAATTACGGGACTAGCGTATACAATGAGCAGTTCTTC. Protein product: CASNYGTSVYNEQFF. The chain carries TRBV27 and TRBJ2-1; 10 positions agree with TRBD2. The CDR3 is 15 amino acids. The V gene end was trimmed by 7 bases and the J gene end by 4 bases; junction bases not matched to a gene: 7. CDR1 and CDR2 (germline): MNHEY, SMNVEV (reference sequence).

The gene calls are TRBV11-2 and TRBJ2-1; 16 bases align to TRBD2. Germline V lookup: CDR1 SGHAT, CDR2 FQNNGV. The CDR3 covers 20 residues. V gave up 4 bases and J gave up 1 base; unmatched junction bases: 10. CDR3 nucleotide sequence: TGTGCCAGCAGCTCCGGTGGTGGGACTAGCGGGAGGGCTTCCTACAATGAGCAGTTCTTC. This translates into CASSSGGGTSGRASYNEQFF.

J is TRBJ2-7 and V is TRBV6-1; 7 nucleotides align to TRBD1. Germline CDR1 MNHNS, CDR2 SASEGT. The CDR3 loop spans 16 amino acids. V dropped 3 bases and J dropped 5; count of bases not matched to a gene: 13. CDR3: CASSEIFDRGLNEQYF. CDR3 coding DNA: TGTGCCAGCAGTGAGATTTTTGATAGGGGGCTAAACGAGCAGTACTTC.

This clonotype was observed once. The rearrangement joins TRBV24-1 to TRBJ1-5, with 11 bases that match TRBD1. The CDR3 length is 15 residues. Germline values: CDR1 KGHDR, CDR2 SFDVKD. With 4 bases clipped from V and 9 bases from J, the junction kept 7 bases outside the gene matches. The CDR3 is CATSDSGQGATPQHF. CDR3 bases: TGTGCCACCAGTGACTCCGGACAGGGGGCAACGCCCCAGCATTTT.

V and J are TRBV29-1 and TRBJ2-3, with TRBD2 matching 7 bases. Germline CDR1 and CDR2: SQVTM and ANQGSEA. After removal of 5 bases from V and 1 base from J, the junction contained 6 bases not matched to a gene. The CDR3 covers 14 residues. CDR3 region: CSVSAGRGTDTQYF. The CDR3 DNA sequence: TGCAGCGTTTCTGCGGGGAGGGGCACAGATACGCAGTATTTT.

This clonotype appeared a few times. The chain recombines TRBV20-1 with TRBJ2-2; the D gene could be TRBD1 or TRBD2 (5 bases each). This CDR3 contains 14 residues. Germline V gene sequence: CDR1 DFQATT, CDR2 SNEGSKA (reference sequence). V dropped 6 bases and J dropped 3 bases, with 14 bases sitting between them. CDR3 nucleotide sequence: TGCAGTGCCGCCGAGGGGTCGTACACCGGGGAGCTGTTTTTT. It codes for CSAAEGSYTGELFF.

The chain employs TRBV12-3 or TRBV12-4 and TRBJ2-5; TRBD1 matches at 9 bases. J was trimmed by 5 bases and V by 7 bases; bases with no gene match: 5. This CDR3 spans 13 amino acids. The CDR3 loop reads CASNTGGRETQYF. CDR3 in DNA: TGTGCCAGCAACACAGGGGGCAGGGAGACCCAGTACTTC.

This clonotype was counted between two and nine times. The CDR3 DNA is TGTGCCAGCAGCCACATTGGACTAGCGGAAGTGAGCTCCTACAATGAGCAGTTCTTC. Translated: CASSHIGLAEVSSYNEQFF. The chain is built from TRBV3-1 and TRBJ2-1; TRBD2 aligns across 10 bases. Trimming removed 3 bases from V and 0 bases from J; junction bases left unmatched: 11. This CDR3 region has 19 residues. Germline CDR1 and CDR2: LGHDT and YNNKEL (reference sequence).

The chain couples TRBV28 to TRBJ2-5; a weak D match, TRBD1 (6 bases). CDR1 is MDHEN and CDR2 is SYDVKM in the germline V gene. The CDR3 runs 14 residues. V was clipped by 8 bases and J by 4 bases, with 17 bases between them. CDR3 loop: CASYSTGKGETQYF. CDR3 sequence (DNA): TGTGCCAGCTATTCTACAGGGAAGGGAGAGACCCAGTACTTC.

This clonotype was counted only a few times. The genes are TRBV19 and TRBJ2-1, with D maybe TRBD2 (5 bases). This CDR3 has 16 residues. The germline V gene encodes CDR1 LNHDA and CDR2 SQIVND (reference sequence). V was shortened by 3 bases and J by 5 bases, with 17 bases between the two germline ends. CDR3 region: CASSIWLARNNNEQFF. The CDR3 coding sequence is TGTGCCAGTAGTATCTGGCTAGCTCGGAACAACAATGAGCAGTTCTTC.

The V and J genes are TRBV5-1 and TRBJ2-1; 9 positions agree with TRBD1. After removal of 0 bases from V and 7 bases from J, the junction contained 8 bases not matched to a gene. Germline assignment: CDR1 SGHRS and CDR2 YFSETQ. The CDR3 spans 16 residues. The CDR3 loop is CASSLAGTGSVNEQFF. CDR3 sequence (DNA): TGCGCCAGCAGCTTGGCCGGGACAGGGTCTGTAAATGAGCAGTTCTTC.

This sequence joins TRBV27 and TRBJ2-5; 12 bases map to TRBD2. The CDR3 length is 18 residues. The ends lost 6 bases at V and 2 bases at J; junction bases unmatched: 13. CDR1 and CDR2 (germline): MNHEY, SMNVEV (reference sequence). CDR3 bases: TGTGCCAGCAGCCGCAAGAGCATAACTAGCGGGAGGCAAGAGACCCAGTACTTC. This sequence encodes CASSRKSITSGRQETQYF.

This clonotype showed up just a few times. J is TRBJ2-7 and V is TRBV12-3 or TRBV12-4, with TRBD1 identical over 9 bases. The CDR3 is 16 residues long. Trimming took 6 bases from V and 2 from J; bases not matched to a gene: 11. This chain's CDR3 is CASSPKGTGGTYEQYF. CDR3 sequence (DNA): TGTGCCAGCAGCCCTAAGGGTACAGGGGGCACCTACGAGCAGTACTTC.

This clonotype was found many times. The chain couples TRBV5-1 to TRBJ2-7, with D uncertain. Germline V lookup: CDR1 SGHRS, CDR2 YFSETQ. The CDR3 is 12 amino acids. Trimming stripped 0 bases from V and 2 bases from J, with 3 bases between. The CDR3 bases are TGCGCCAGCAGCTTGGAACCCTACGAGCAGTACTTC. Its protein is CASSLEPYEQYF.

This chain's CDR3 is CASSVLQDGTDTQYF. The DNA of the CDR3 is TGTGCCAGCAGCGTACTACAGGACGGCACAGATACGCAGTATTTT. This sequence joins TRBV9 and TRBJ2-3; a possible D gene is TRBD1 (5 bases). The CDR3 runs 15 residues. The germline V and J ends were trimmed by 1 base and 1 base, with 10 bases remaining between them. The germline V gene encodes CDR1 SGDLS and CDR2 YYNGEE.

This clonotype has a handful of counts. The chain joins TRBV5-1 to TRBJ1-3; D uncertain. The V end was cut by 6 bases, the J end by 0 bases, with 10 bases between. This CDR3 has 14 amino acids. CDR1 is SGHRS, CDR2 YFSETQ, per germline. The CDR3 sequence: CASTLGSSGNTIYF. The CDR3 DNA is TGCGCCAGCACCCTGGGAAGCTCTGGAAACACCATATATTTT.

CDR3 bases: TGTGCCAGCAGTTTAGGAGCGGGGGCTGGAGGAGAGCAGTTCTTC. It translates to CASSLGAGAGGEQFF. This chain uses TRBV28 with TRBJ2-1; 8 nucleotides line up with TRBD2. Germline trimming cut 2 bases from V and 10 bases from J; bases unmatched to any gene: 10. Germline CDR1 is MDHEN and CDR2 is SYDVKM. This CDR3 has 15 residues.

This clonotype appeared a few times. The rearrangement joins TRBV20-1 to TRBJ2-3; 9 nucleotides match TRBD2. Unmatched junction bases numbered 10, after V lost 0 bases and J lost 6 bases. CDR3 length: 16 residues. Germline CDR1 DFQATT, CDR2 SNEGSKA (reference sequence). In nucleotides, the CDR3 is TGCAGTGCTAGAGATCTGGCGGGAGGGAAGAGGGATACGCAGTATTTT. Protein product: CSARDLAGGKRDTQYF.

This clonotype was seen more than once but under ten times. J is TRBJ1-2 and V is TRBV12-3 or TRBV12-4, with TRBD1 matching over 7 bases. V trimming: 1 base; J trimming: 3 bases; junction bases outside the gene matches: 5. This CDR3 spans 15 amino acids. Here the CDR3 reads CASSLGQGLHYGYTF. The DNA of the CDR3 is TGTGCCAGCAGTTTAGGACAGGGTTTACACTATGGCTACACCTTC.

This clonotype was counted between two and nine times. The chain carries TRBV12-3 or TRBV12-4 and TRBJ1-3; D ambiguous. The CDR3 runs 14 residues. V was pared by 3 bases and J by 4 bases, with 10 bases between. The CDR3 reads CASSFAPSGNTIYF. The CDR3 DNA reads as TGTGCCAGCAGTTTTGCCCCGTCCGGAAACACCATATATTTT.

V gene TRBV4-3 combines with J gene TRBJ2-4; D possibly corresponds to TRBD2 (6 bases). V lost 3 bases to trimming and J lost 0 bases, with 12 bases between them. CDR1 is LGHNA and CDR2 is YSLEER in the germline V gene. The CDR3 covers 16 residues. The DNA for the CDR3 is TGCGCCAGCAGCCACCCGCCGGGGGTAGCCAAAAACATTCAGTACTTC. Translating it yields CASSHPPGVAKNIQYF.

V and J are TRBV6-5 and TRBJ1-1; D gene ambiguous. Germline V CDR1 and CDR2: MNHEY, SVGAGI. The CDR3 loop spans 11 amino acids. V was trimmed by 7 bases and J by 4 bases, leaving 7 bases between them. CDR3 protein: CASNRGTEAFF. The CDR3 DNA is TGTGCCAGCAACCGAGGCACTGAAGCTTTCTTT.

This clonotype has just a few counts. This chain joins TRBV20-1 and TRBJ2-1; 8 nucleotides match TRBD2. The V gene end was trimmed by 1 base and the J gene end by 2 bases; junction bases not matched to a gene: 4. Germline V lookup: CDR1 DFQATT, CDR2 SNEGSKA (reference sequence). The CDR3 loop spans 15 amino acids. CDR3 sequence (DNA): TGCAGTGCTAGAGGACGGGGGGGGCCCTACAATGAGCAGTTCTTC. It codes for CSARGRGGPYNEQFF.

The chain employs TRBV27 and TRBJ2-7; D not certain. The CDR3 loop spans 11 amino acids. The ends were cut back, 6 bases at V and 7 bases at J, with 10 bases in the middle. Germline V gene sequence: CDR1 MNHEY, CDR2 SMNVEV (reference sequence). DNA for the CDR3: TGTGCCAGCAGCCGGATGGGAGAGCAGTACTTC. This codes for CASSRMGEQYF.

The chain is built from TRBV7-2 and TRBJ2-7; no clear D gene. CDR3 length: 12 residues. Germline V gene data show CDR1 as SGHTA and CDR2 as FQGNSA. V lost 2 bases to trimming and J lost 6 bases, with 8 bases between them. CDR3 bases: TGTGCCAGCAGCTTAATAGTAAGCGAGCAGTACTTC. It encodes CASSLIVSEQYF.

The V gene is TRBV12-3 or TRBV12-4, the J gene TRBJ2-2; D remains ambiguous. The CDR3 extends over 15 amino acids. The V end lost 2 bases, the J end lost 1 base, and 8 bases lay between the germline ends. The CDR3 here is CASSLPPGNTGELFF. As DNA, the CDR3 is TGTGCCAGCAGTTTACCCCCGGGGAACACCGGGGAGCTGTTTTTT.

The chain links TRBV7-9 to TRBJ2-1; 9 bases map to TRBD2. J was trimmed by 9 bases and V by 3 bases; bases with no gene match: 3. CDR3 size: 13 residues. The germline V gene has CDR1 SEHNR and CDR2 FQNEAQ (reference sequence). The CDR3 nucleotides read TGTGCCAGCAGCTTGACTAGCGGCGTTGAGCAGTTCTTC. Encoded protein: CASSLTSGVEQFF.

The table lists this clonotype with a few counts. The V gene is TRBV12-3 or TRBV12-4, the J gene TRBJ2-2; no definite D call. V was shortened by 6 bases and J by 4 bases, with 6 bases between the two germline ends. The CDR3 is 12 residues long. The CDR3 DNA reads as TGTGCCAGCAGGAAGAGCACCGGGGAGCTGTTTTTT. Translation gives CASRKSTGELFF.

This clonotype was counted between two and nine times. The CDR3, as DNA: TGTGCCAGCAGTGCGAATCCCTCTGGGGCCAACGTCCTGACTTTC. Translation gives CASSANPSGANVLTF. The rearrangement joins TRBV6-1 to TRBJ2-6; D not certain. Germline loops: CDR1 MNHNS, CDR2 SASEGT. V lost 4 bases to trimming and J lost 0 bases, with 7 bases between them. The CDR3 covers 15 residues.

The chain combines TRBV7-6 with TRBJ2-7; 7 bases map to TRBD2. Unmatched junction bases numbered 6, after V lost 1 base and J lost 3 bases. CDR3 length equals 15 residues. Germline CDR1 reads SGHVS; CDR2 reads FNYEAQ. CDR3 loop: CASSLEAGDFYEQYF. In DNA form, the CDR3 reads TGTGCCAGCAGCTTAGAGGCGGGAGACTTCTACGAGCAGTACTTC.